The rows below give T cell receptor beta chains drawn from one sample of a study of cytomegalovirus exposure and HLA in healthy donors. TCRdb's table, derived via immunoSEQ multiplex PCR, lists solely in-frame clones and lacks some. The table lists fewer than 100,000 clones, 60% to 80% of them singletons. Sequenced input: PBMCs. Source of these receptors: a female donor in good health and CMV-seronegative. The CDR3 runs from the conserved cysteine through the conserved F or W. Fields, in order: D gene, clone size, V gene, CDR3 protein. D genes are given only for firm matches. For some rows the clone size is stated as once, few or many, or as a class when expanded; others skip it.

>NA|NA|TRBV7-9
CASSLRDQETQYF
>TRBD2|NA|TRBV9
CASSVGGLAQETQYF
>NA|NA|TRBV6-6
CATGGWEKGPGELFF
>TRBD2|once|TRBV27
CASSLEAGGRLYEQYF
>TRBD1|once|TRBV19
CASSILLDRGLGYTF
>TRBD2|NA|TRBV7-3
CASSLLAVNEQFF
>NA|NA|TRBV19
CASGDSLEQYF
>TRBD2|NA|TRBV7-9
CASSRKGRAEETQYF
>NA|NA|TRBV4-1
CASSQSVGSSYNSPLHF
>NA|NA|TRBV11-2
CASPTRNTEAFF
>TRBD1|NA|TRBV29-1
CSERIEQGGTEAFF
>NA|NA|TRBV10-1
CASSPDIRTDTQYF
>TRBD1|NA|TRBV7-9
CASSLETGPGEKLFF
>TRBD1|few|TRBV27
CASSPDRDISYEQYF
>TRBD1|NA|TRBV7-3
CASSLRGTVLQETQYF
>NA|NA|TRBV4-2
CASSQGGPQNYEQYF
>TRBD2|NA|TRBV4-2
CASSQDDGGFSYNEQFF
>TRBD1|NA|TRBV27
CASSLRWDSYSNQSQHF
>NA|NA|TRBV6-1
CASSAQGYQPQHF
>TRBD1|NA|TRBV28
CASSITGGNQPQHF
>TRBD1|NA|TRBV6-1
CASKPGTGFNEQYF
>TRBD1|few|TRBV19
CASAPGQGTGGYTF
>NA|NA|TRBV5-1
CASSSTVTGNTIYF
>NA|NA|TRBV30
CAWSYDSNYGYTF
>NA|NA|TRBV30
CAWSLTGSNQPQHF